The 3 T cell receptor beta chains in this list originate from one sample, sequenced in a study of cytomegalovirus exposure and HLA in healthy donors. Both 60 Vbeta primers and 13 Jbeta primers went into the PCR. Clones were read by immunoSEQ multiplex PCR, and TCRdb kept only the in-frame ones, dropping some. This sample yields some 140,000 clones, of which under 85% are seen a single time; about 1% belongs to the top ten. Material for sequencing was PBMCs. The origin of the receptors is a man between 18 and 35 years old in good health and CMV-seronegative.

This clone was counted between two and nine times. CDR3 DNA: TGTGCCAGCAGTCCGCCCCTGGGGGCTGCACCCCTCCACTTT. Its translation: CASSPPLGAAPLHF. The chain links TRBV2 to TRBJ1-6, with D possibly being TRBD1 (6 bases). The germline CDR1 and CDR2 sequences are SNHLY and FYNNEI. The germline V and J ends were trimmed by 5 bases and 11 bases, with 16 bases remaining between them. The length of the CDR3 is 14 residues. Full variable domain (outside the CDR3, taken from reference TRBV2 and TRBJ1-6): EPEVTQTPSHQVTQMGQEVILRCVPISNHLYFYWYRQILGQKVEFLVSFYNNEISEKSEIFDDQFSVERPDGSNFTLKIRSTKLEDSAMYFCASSPPLGAAPLHFGNGTRLTVT.

The chain links TRBV5-4 to TRBJ1-2; 7 positions agree with TRBD1. The CDR3 is 15 amino acids. V lost 6 bases and J lost 2; bases outside the gene matches: 10. The V gene's germline CDR1 is SGHNT and CDR2 YYREEE (reference sequence). The CDR3 reads CASTVNRGLNYGYTF. The CDR3 bases are TGTGCCAGCACCGTTAACAGGGGACTCAACTATGGCTACACCTTC.

The V gene is TRBV7-2, the J gene TRBJ2-1; 10 bases map to TRBD2. Germline V lookup: CDR1 SGHTA, CDR2 FQGNSA. V lost 5 bases to trimming and J lost 8 bases; unmatched junction nucleotides: 12. The CDR3 loop spans 16 amino acids. The CDR3 protein is CASSTRGAGGRDEQFF. CDR3 in DNA: TGTGCCAGCAGCACCAGGGGAGCGGGGGGGCGGGATGAGCAGTTCTTC.